A single T cell receptor beta chain is shown here with its context. No antigen is known for it. CDR3 length: 15 residues. V was pared by 6 bases and J by 3 bases, with 6 bases of the junction left unmatched. Germline lookup yields CDR1 LNHDA and CDR2 SQIVND (reference sequence). Following culture for approximately 11 days, CD4+ T cells were isolated. Everyone in the study got two shots of either the BNT162b2 or mRNA-1273 vaccine. Libraries were prepared by immunoSEQ multiplex PCR; TCRdb keeps only in-frame clonotypes and omits some of them. This sample has tens of thousands of clones, with 74% found just once. The data were obtained in a study of vaccination effects on CD4 cells after COVID-19. The study's findings and limits: Relatively few convalescent patients took part in the study, which had no early post-infection timepoints.

This rearrangement joins TRBV19 to TRBJ1-5; 9 bases line up with TRBD1. The sequenced sample was CD4+ T cells from PBMCs cultured without peptide, obtained after COVID-19 vaccination. The clonotype comes from a human donor who received a COVID-19 vaccine. CDR3 sequence reads: CASSRQGGDNQPQHF. The CDR3 DNA sequence: TGTGCCAGTAGCCGACAGGGGGGTGACAATCAGCCCCAGCATTTT. Complete variable domain (other parts from reference TRBV19 and TRBJ1-5): DGGITQSPKYLFRKEGQNVTLSCEQNLNHDAMYWYRQDPGQGLRLIYYSQIVNDFQKGDIAEGYSVSREKKESFPLTVTSAQKNPTAFYLCASSRQGGDNQPQHFGDGTRLSIL.